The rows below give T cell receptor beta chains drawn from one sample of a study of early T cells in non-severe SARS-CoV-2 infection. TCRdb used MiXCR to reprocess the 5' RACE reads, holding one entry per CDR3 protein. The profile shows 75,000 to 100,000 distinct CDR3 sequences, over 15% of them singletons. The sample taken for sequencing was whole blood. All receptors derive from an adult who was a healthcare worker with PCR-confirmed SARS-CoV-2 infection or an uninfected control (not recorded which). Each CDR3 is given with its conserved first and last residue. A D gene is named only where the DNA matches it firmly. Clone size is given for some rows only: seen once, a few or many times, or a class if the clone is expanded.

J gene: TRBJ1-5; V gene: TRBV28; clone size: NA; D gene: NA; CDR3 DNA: TGTGCCAGCAGGCCGGACGGAAATCAGCCCCAGAATTTT; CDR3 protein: CASRPDGNQPQNF
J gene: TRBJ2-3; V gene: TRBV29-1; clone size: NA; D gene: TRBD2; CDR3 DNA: TGCAGCGTTGAATCCCTAGCGGGGGTCTATTTT; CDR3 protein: CSVESLAGVYF
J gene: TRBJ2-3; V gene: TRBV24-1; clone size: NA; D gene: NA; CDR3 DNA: TGTGCCACCAGTGATTTTGACAACACAGATACGCAGTATTTT; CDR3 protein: CATSDFDNTDTQYF
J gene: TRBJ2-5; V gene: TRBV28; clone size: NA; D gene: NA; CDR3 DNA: TGTGCCAGCAGCCGACGTCTGGGTAGCCGCATCCAAGAGACCCAGTACTTC; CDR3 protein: CASSRRLGSRIQETQYF
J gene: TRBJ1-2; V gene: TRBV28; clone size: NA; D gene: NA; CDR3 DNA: TGTGCCAGCAGGTGGACGGTGGACTATGGCTACACCTTC; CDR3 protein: CASRWTVDYGYTF
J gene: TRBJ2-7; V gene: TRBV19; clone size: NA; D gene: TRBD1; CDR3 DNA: TGTGCCAGTAGTCCAAGGACAGGGGCTGCCGAGCAGTACTTC; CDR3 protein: CASSPRTGAAEQYF
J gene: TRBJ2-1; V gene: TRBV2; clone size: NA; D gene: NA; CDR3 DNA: TGTGCCAGCAGTGACTCCTACAATGAGCAGTTCTTC; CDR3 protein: CASSDSYNEQFF
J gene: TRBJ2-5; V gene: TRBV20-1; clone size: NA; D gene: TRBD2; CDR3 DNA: TGCAGTGCTTTTAGCGGGAGCGGGGAGACCCAGTACTTC; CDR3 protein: CSAFSGSGETQYF
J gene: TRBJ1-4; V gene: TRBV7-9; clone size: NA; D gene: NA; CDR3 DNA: TGTGCCAGCAGCTTAGGGGTGGCCGGGACTAATGAAAAACTGTTTTTT; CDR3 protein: CASSLGVAGTNEKLFF
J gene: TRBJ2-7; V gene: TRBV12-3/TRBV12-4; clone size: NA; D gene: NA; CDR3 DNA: TGTGCCAGCACCACCGGGGACAAAGTGTCCTACGAGCAGTACTTC; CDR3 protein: CASTTGDKVSYEQYF
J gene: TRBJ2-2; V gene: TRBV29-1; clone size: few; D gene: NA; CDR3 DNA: TGCAGCGTCTTAGACACCGACACCGGGGAGCTGTTTTTT; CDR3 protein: CSVLDTDTGELFF
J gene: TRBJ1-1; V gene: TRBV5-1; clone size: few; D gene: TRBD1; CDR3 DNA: TGCGCCAGTACCGAGGGACAGGCGAACACTGAAGCTTTCTTT; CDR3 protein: CASTEGQANTEAFF
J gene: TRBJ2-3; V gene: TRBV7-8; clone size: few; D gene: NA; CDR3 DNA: TGTGCCAGCAGCTTAGTTGGTGGGATCAGCCCAGATACGCAGTATTTT; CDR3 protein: CASSLVGGISPDTQYF
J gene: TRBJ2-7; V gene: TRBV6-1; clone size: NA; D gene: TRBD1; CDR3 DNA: TGTGCCAGCAGTCTACACCGGGACAGGGGGAGGGACGAGCAGTACTTC; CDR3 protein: CASSLHRDRGRDEQYF
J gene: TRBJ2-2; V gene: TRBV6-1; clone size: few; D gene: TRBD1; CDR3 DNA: TGTGCCACCCACAGGGGCGCAAGCACCGGGGAGCTGTTTTTT; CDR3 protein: CATHRGASTGELFF
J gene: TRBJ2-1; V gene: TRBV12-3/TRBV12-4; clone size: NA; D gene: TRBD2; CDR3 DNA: TGTGCCAGCATCCCTGGACTAGCGGGAGGGGCGGAAAATGAGCAGTTCTTC; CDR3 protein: CASIPGLAGGAENEQFF
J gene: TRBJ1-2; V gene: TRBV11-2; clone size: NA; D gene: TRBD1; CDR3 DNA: TGTGCCAGCAGCTTAGAGGGACAGGTCAACTATGGCTACACCTTC; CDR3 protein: CASSLEGQVNYGYTF
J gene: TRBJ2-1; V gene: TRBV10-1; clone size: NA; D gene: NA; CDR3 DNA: TGCGCCAGCAGTGAGTTCAGGGGCGGTGAGCAGTTCTTC; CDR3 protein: CASSEFRGGEQFF
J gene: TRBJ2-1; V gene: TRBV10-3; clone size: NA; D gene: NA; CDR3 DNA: TGTGCCATCAAGGAGGCTAGCTCAAGAGGTAATGAGCAGTTCTTC; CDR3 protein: CAIKEASSRGNEQFF
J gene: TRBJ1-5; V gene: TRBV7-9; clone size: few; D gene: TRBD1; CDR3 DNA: TGTGCCAGCAGCTTTGTGACCCCGGGACAGCGCAATCAGCCCCAGCATTTT; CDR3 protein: CASSFVTPGQRNQPQHF
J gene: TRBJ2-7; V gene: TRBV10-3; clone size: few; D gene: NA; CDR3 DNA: TGTGCCATCAGTGAGGATTTTTCTTACGAGCAGTACTTC; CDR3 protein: CAISEDFSYEQYF
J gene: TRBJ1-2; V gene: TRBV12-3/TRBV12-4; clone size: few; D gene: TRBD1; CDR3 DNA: TGTGCCAGCAGCTCTGGACAGGGGCGGACTGGCTACACCTTC; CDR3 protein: CASSSGQGRTGYTF
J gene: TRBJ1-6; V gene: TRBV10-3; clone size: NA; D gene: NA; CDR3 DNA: TGTGCCATCAGTGAGGGCATGATTGGTTCACCCCTCCACTTT; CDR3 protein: CAISEGMIGSPLHF
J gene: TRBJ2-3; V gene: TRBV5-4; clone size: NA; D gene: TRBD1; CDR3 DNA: TGTGCCAGCAGCCCTCAGGCGAGGGGGCAGATTGTTACGCAGTATTTT; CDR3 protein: CASSPQARGQIVTQYF
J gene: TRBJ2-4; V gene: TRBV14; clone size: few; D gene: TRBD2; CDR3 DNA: TGTGCCACCATGATGAGCGGGAGAAACATTCAGTACTTC; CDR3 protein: CATMMSGRNIQYF
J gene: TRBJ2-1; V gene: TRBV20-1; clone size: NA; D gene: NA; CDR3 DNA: TGCAGTGCTAGAGATGGCCGAGACAAAGATGTCTTC; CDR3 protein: CSARDGRDKDVF
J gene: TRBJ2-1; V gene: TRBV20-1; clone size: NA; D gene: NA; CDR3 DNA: TGCAGTGCTCGTCTAGGGGGGAGTGGTAATGAGCAGTTCTTC; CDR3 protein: CSARLGGSGNEQFF
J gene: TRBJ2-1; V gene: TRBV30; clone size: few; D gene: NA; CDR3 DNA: TGTGCCTGGAGTGAACTACCGGGTCCCAACAATGAGCAGTTCTTC; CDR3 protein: CAWSELPGPNNEQFF
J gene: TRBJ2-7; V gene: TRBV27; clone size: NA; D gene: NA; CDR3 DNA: TGTGCCAGCAGTTTAAGCCTTCCCTCCTACGAGCAGTACTTC; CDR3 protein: CASSLSLPSYEQYF
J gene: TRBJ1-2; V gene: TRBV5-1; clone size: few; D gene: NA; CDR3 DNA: TGCGCCAGTAGTACCCAGGGGATGAACTATGGCTACACCTTC; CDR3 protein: CASSTQGMNYGYTF
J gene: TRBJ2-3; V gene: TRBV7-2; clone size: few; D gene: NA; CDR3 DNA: TGTGCCAGCAGCTTAGCTCCTAGGACTAGCACAGATACGCAGTATTTT; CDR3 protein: CASSLAPRTSTDTQYF
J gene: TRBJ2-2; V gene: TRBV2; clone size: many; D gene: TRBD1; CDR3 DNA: TGTGCCAGCAGTGAGGGGACAGCGAACACCGGGGAGCTGTTTTTT; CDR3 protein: CASSEGTANTGELFF
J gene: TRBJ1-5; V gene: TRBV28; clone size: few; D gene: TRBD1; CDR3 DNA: TGTGCCAGCACGACAGGGGGCCTCCCCCCCAATCAGCCCCAGCATTTT; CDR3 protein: CASTTGGLPPNQPQHF
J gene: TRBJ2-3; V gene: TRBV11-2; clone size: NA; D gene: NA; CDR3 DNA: TGTGCCACCTCCACCCCCGCGGCGTTGTATGCGCAGTATTTT; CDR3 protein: CATSTPAALYAQYF
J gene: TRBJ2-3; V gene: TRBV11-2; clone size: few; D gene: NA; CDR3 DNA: TGTGCCAGCAGCTTAGGCAACAGAGCAGTTGATACGCAGTATTTT; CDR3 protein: CASSLGNRAVDTQYF
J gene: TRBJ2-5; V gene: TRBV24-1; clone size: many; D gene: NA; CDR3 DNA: TGTGCCACCAGTGTCGGGGGCGAGACCCAGTACTTC; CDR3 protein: CATSVGGETQYF
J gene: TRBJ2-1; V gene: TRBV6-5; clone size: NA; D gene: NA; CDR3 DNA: TGTGCCAGCAGTATAGACTTAAGAGGACAGTACAATGAGCAGTTCTTC; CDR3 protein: CASSIDLRGQYNEQFF